One sample yielded the 18 T cell receptor beta chains listed below, sequenced in a study of T-cell reconstitution after alpha-beta-depleted transplantation in children. As it was prepared, the TCRbeta library received unique molecular identifiers. TCRdb ran MiXCR on the PCR reads and lists one entry per CDR3 protein. The table has 190,000 or so distinct CDR3 sequences, more than 12% seen once. The sequences come from PBMCs from the stem cell graft donor, collected from the stem cell graft. These receptors originate from a human donor who donated a stem cell graft to a child with acute lymphoblastic leukemia.

This clonotype came up many times. The genes are TRBV5-1 and TRBJ2-2, with TRBD1 matching 12 bases. The CDR3 is 16 amino acids. The ends lost 3 bases at V and 6 bases at J; junction bases unmatched: 6. The germline gives CDR1 SGHRS, CDR2 YFSETQ. CDR3 nucleotides: TGCGCCAGCAGCTCCGGGACAGGGGGCAAAGCCGGGGAGCTGTTTTTT. Encoded protein: CASSSGTGGKAGELFF.

This clonotype was detected ten times or more. The chain recombines TRBV6-5 with TRBJ2-7; the D gene is possibly TRBD1 (6 bases). Germline-derived CDR1 and CDR2 are MNHEY and SVGAGI. Trimming left V 5 bases short and J 8 bases short, with 22 bases between. The CDR3 has 15 residues. CDR3 coding DNA: TGTGCCAGCAGTCCCCAGGGGTCCTCCCTCTTGAAGCAGTACTTC. Translating gives CASSPQGSSLLKQYF.

The CDR3 loop is CASSLLQAGGPNGELFF. The CDR3, as DNA: TGTGCCAGCAGCTTACTTCAAGCGGGAGGGCCTAACGGGGAGCTGTTTTTT. The chain joins TRBV7-9 to TRBJ2-2; 10 bases match TRBD2. Germline V gene data show CDR1 as SEHNR and CDR2 as FQNEAQ (reference sequence). Germline trimming cut 2 bases from V and 7 bases from J; bases unmatched to any gene: 10. CDR3 length: 17 residues.

This clonotype was observed a handful of times. The chain uses TRBV12-3 or TRBV12-4 and TRBJ2-3, with TRBD2 matching 12 bases. This CDR3 has 15 residues. J was trimmed by 9 bases and V by 3 bases; bases with no gene match: 7. CDR3 region: CASSLTSGSTGTQYF. The CDR3 DNA follows: TGTGCCAGCAGTTTGACTAGCGGGAGCACAGGCACGCAGTATTTT.

The chain carries TRBV5-6 and TRBJ2-1; TRBD2 might be the D (6 bases). The germline gives CDR1 SGHDT, CDR2 YYEEEE. The CDR3 has 15 residues. The V and J ends lost 1 base and 2 bases respectively, with 10 bases between them. The CDR3 here is CASSLLRETYNEQFF. CDR3 nucleotide sequence: TGTGCCAGCAGCTTGTTGCGGGAAACCTACAATGAGCAGTTCTTC.

This clonotype was recorded a few times. The J gene is TRBJ1-1, the V gene TRBV5-1; D not certain. Germline CDR1 and CDR2: SGHRS and YFSETQ. The CDR3 length is 13 residues. Trimming left V 3 bases short and J 0 bases short, with 6 bases between. This CDR3 reads CASSWGVNTEAFF. CDR3 nucleotide sequence: TGCGCCAGCAGCTGGGGTGTGAACACTGAAGCTTTCTTT.

Ten or more counts support this clonotype. CDR3 residues: CASSFSGSHEQYF. CDR3 DNA sequence: TGTGCCAGCAGTTTTAGCGGGAGCCACGAGCAGTACTTC. The chain joins TRBV12-3 or TRBV12-4 to TRBJ2-7; 9 nucleotides align to TRBD2. Unmatched junction bases numbered 2, after V lost 3 bases and J lost 5 bases. The CDR3 spans 13 residues.

In its sample, this clonotype was seen many times. The chain recombines TRBV20-1 with TRBJ2-7, with 10 nucleotides matching TRBD2. CDR3 size: 12 residues. CDR1 DFQATT and CDR2 SNEGSKA come from the germline V gene (reference sequence). The J segment lost 6 bases and the V segment lost 1 base, leaving 0 bases of the junction unmatched. The CDR3 DNA reads TGCAGTGCTAGAGGACTAGCGGGCGAGCAGTACTTC. Protein product: CSARGLAGEQYF.

This clonotype was seen ten or more times. The V call is TRBV5-1, the J call TRBJ1-1, with TRBD1 matching 7 bases. The trim removed 3 bases at V and 3 bases at J, leaving 8 bases unmatched. Germline lookup yields CDR1 SGHRS and CDR2 YFSETQ. The CDR3 is 15 residues long. Written as DNA, the CDR3 is TGCGCCAGCAGCTCCAGGACAGGTGGGGACACTGAAGCTTTCTTT. Translation gives CASSSRTGGDTEAFF.

This clonotype has at least ten counts. The chain carries TRBV6-1 and TRBJ2-1; the match to TRBD2 covers 13 bases. The junction had 10 bases not matched to a gene; V was cut back by 6 bases and J by 2 bases. The germline V gene has CDR1 MNHNS and CDR2 SASEGT. This CDR3 is built from 18 residues. The CDR3 region is CASRLAGGPLKAYNEQFF. The CDR3 DNA is TGTGCCAGCAGACTAGCGGGAGGGCCCCTAAAAGCCTACAATGAGCAGTTCTTC.

This clonotype was detected many times. The chain employs TRBV19 and TRBJ1-6; D not certain. The V gene's germline CDR1 is LNHDA and CDR2 SQIVND (reference sequence). Trimming took 4 bases from V and 8 from J, leaving 12 bases between them. The CDR3 runs to 14 residues. CDR3 DNA: TGTGCCAGTAGTAAAGACGGGGTTTATTCACCCCTCCACTTT. It codes for CASSKDGVYSPLHF.

This clonotype has just one count. A much bigger clone sits one base away, suggesting this may be a read error. The V and J genes are TRBV5-6 and TRBJ1-3; D is unresolved. This CDR3 comprises 14 residues. Germline V gene data show CDR1 as SGHDT and CDR2 as YYEEEE. CDR3 sequence (DNA): TGTGCCAGCAGCGGAAGGACGAGTGGAACCACCATATATTTT. Its translation is CASSGRTSGTTIYF.

This clonotype was picked up a small number of times. The chain is built from TRBV20-1 and TRBJ1-2; D is perhaps TRBD1 (5 bases). Germline values: CDR1 DFQATT, CDR2 SNEGSKA (reference sequence). The CDR3 consists of 11 residues. For the CDR3, the DNA is TGCAGCGCCAGGGTCGGGGAGGGCTACACCTTC. Amino acids: CSARVGEGYTF.

This clonotype has at least ten counts. The chain uses TRBV6-5 and TRBJ1-4; 10 bases fit TRBD1. V was pared by 4 bases and J by 6 bases, with 5 bases of the junction left unmatched. CDR1 is MNHEY and CDR2 is SVGAGI in the germline V gene. The CDR3 has 15 amino acids. CDR3 coding DNA: TGTGCCAGCAGTTTCCCCGGGACAGGGGATGAAAAACTGTTTTTT. It is translated as CASSFPGTGDEKLFF.

Many counts were recorded for this clonotype. The chain employs TRBV7-9 and TRBJ2-7; tentatively, D is TRBD1 (6 bases). The CDR3 is made up of 13 amino acids. V gave up 2 bases and J gave up 3 bases, with 8 bases separating them. CDR1 SEHNR and CDR2 FQNEAQ come from the germline V gene (reference sequence). The CDR3: CASSLNRVYEQYF. In DNA, the CDR3 is TGTGCCAGCAGCTTAAACAGGGTCTACGAGCAGTACTTC.

This clonotype was seen repeatedly, ten times or more. V usage is TRBV20-1 and J usage is TRBJ1-2; 10 nucleotides line up with TRBD1. Germline lookup yields CDR1 DFQATT and CDR2 SNEGSKA (reference sequence). The CDR3 is made up of 15 amino acids. J lost 0 bases, V lost 3 bases, and 4 bases had no gene match. For the CDR3, the DNA is TGCAGTGCTAGTGGGACAGGGGTCACTAACTATGGCTACACCTTC. Amino acid sequence: CSASGTGVTNYGYTF.

Ten or more counts support this clonotype. The chain uses TRBV4-2 and TRBJ1-2, with no clear D. CDR3 length: 16 amino acids. The ends were cut back, 0 bases at V and 5 bases at J, with 16 bases in the middle. Germline CDR1 is LGHNA and CDR2 is YNFKEQ. As DNA, the CDR3 is TGTGCCAGCAGCCAAGATTCCGAACAGCAGAGTTATGGCTACACCTTC. It translates to CASSQDSEQQSYGYTF.

This clonotype was detected many times. J is TRBJ1-5 and V is TRBV12-3 or TRBV12-4; perhaps TRBD1 as D (5 bases). V shed 3 bases and J shed 8 bases, with 11 bases lying between them. The CDR3 has 13 amino acids. CDR3 in DNA: TGTGCCAGCAGTTTTGGGGGTCCGAAGCCCCAGCATTTT. The encoded protein is CASSFGGPKPQHF.